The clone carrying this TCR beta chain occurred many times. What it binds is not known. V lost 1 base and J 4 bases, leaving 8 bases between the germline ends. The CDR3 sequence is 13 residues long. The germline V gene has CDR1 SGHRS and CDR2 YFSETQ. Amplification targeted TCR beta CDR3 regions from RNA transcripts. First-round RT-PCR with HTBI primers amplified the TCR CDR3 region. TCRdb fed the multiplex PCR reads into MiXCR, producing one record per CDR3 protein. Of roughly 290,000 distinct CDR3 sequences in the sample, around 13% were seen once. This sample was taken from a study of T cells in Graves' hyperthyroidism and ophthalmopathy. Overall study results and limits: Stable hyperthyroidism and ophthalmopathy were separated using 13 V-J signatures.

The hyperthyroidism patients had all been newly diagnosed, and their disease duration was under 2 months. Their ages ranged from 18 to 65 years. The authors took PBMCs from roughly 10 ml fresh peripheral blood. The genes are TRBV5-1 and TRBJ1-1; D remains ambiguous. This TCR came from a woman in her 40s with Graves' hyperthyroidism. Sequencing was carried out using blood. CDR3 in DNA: TGCGCCAGCAGCTTGAGAAGTGGCACTGAAGCTTTCTTT. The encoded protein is CASSLRSGTEAFF.